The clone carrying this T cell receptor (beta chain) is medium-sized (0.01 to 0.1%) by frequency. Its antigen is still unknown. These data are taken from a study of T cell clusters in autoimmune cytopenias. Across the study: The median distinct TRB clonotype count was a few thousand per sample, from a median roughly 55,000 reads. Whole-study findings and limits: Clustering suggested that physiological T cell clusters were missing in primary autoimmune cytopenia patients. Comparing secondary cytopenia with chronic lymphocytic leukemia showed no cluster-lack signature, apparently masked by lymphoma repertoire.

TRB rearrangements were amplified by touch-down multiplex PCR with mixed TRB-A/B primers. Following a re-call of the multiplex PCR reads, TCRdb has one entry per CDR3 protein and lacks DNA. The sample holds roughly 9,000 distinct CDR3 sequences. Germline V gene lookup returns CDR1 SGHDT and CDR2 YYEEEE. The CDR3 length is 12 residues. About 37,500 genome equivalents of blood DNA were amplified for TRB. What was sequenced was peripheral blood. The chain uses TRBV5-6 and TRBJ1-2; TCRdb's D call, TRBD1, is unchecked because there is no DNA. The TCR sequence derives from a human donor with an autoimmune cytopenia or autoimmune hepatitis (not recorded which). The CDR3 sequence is CASETGNYGYTF.